This T cell receptor (beta chain) was profiled in a study of blood T cell repertoires in COVID-19. The overall study: Both acute and convalescent COVID-19 samples were obtained from the United States, Italy and Spain.

Trimming removed 6 bases at V and 3 bases at J, with 9 bases between. The CDR3 runs 12 residues. Assay used: immunoSEQ multiplex PCR; TCRdb lists only in-frame clones, some missing. The sample has roughly 150,000 clones; 90% to 95% are singletons. The Seattle patients, enrolled during active infection, were followed longitudinally. The rearrangement joins TRBV12-3 or TRBV12-4 to TRBJ2-7; D is uncertain. The clonotype originates from a woman in her fifties or sixties with COVID-19, enrolled during active disease. The source material was peripheral blood. DNA of the CDR3: TGTGCCAGCAGCATAATGAGCTACGAGCAGTACTTC. The encoded protein is CASSIMSYEQYF.